The T cell receptor beta chain described here comes from a study of CD8+ T cells in alopecia areata. Germline CDR1 is SEHNR and CDR2 is FQNEAQ (reference sequence). Between the trimmed V and J ends, which lost 3 bases and 2 bases, there was a span of 11 bases. This CDR3 has 14 amino acids. Specified treatment: oral pan-JAK inhibitor, 5-10 mg twice daily. General study findings and limits: Lesional scalp, especially alopecia totalis/universalis, showed higher clonality than normal scalp.

This clone was observed a handful of times. Its antigen is as yet unknown. In each case, RNA was isolated and then reverse transcribed into cDNA as the sequencing template. Method: immunoSEQ multiplex PCR; TCRdb's copy keeps in-frame clones and lacks some. Among about 210,000 clones listed, about three fifths were seen once. The source of this sequence is a human donor with alopecia areata. The source was CD4+ T cells sorted from blood, collected at week 4, from a patient treated with tofacitinib. V and J are TRBV7-9 and TRBJ2-7, with D possibly being TRBD1 (5 bases). The CDR3 sequence: CASSLAGRPYEQYF. For the CDR3, the DNA is TGTGCCAGCAGCTTGGCAGGGCGCCCCTACGAGCAGTACTTC. Together with reference TRBV7-9 and TRBJ2-7, the CDR3 gives the full variable domain: DTGVSQNPRHKITKRGQNVTFRCDPISEHNRLYWYRQTLGQGPEFLTYFQNEAQLEKSRLLSDRFSAERPKGSFSTLEIQRTEQGDSAMYLCASSLAGRPYEQYFGPGTRLTVT.